The entry below gives a single T cell receptor beta chain sequence along with its context. What it binds is not known. The data were obtained in a study of cytomegalovirus exposure and HLA in healthy donors. Study results and caveats: Analysis performed later showed TCR beta chains linked to HLA being more clonally expanded than equally common others.

60 Vbeta and 13 Jbeta primers were used in PCR. The assay was immunoSEQ multiplex PCR, and TCRdb's table has in-frame clones only and misses some. The data show 120,000 to 150,000 clones, 76% seen once. This CDR3 has 16 amino acids. The trim removed 4 bases at V and 3 bases at J, leaving 11 bases unmatched. The V gene's germline CDR1 is SGHRS and CDR2 YFSETQ. The sequence was collected from a woman aged 40 to 50 in good health and CMV-seronegative. The J gene is TRBJ1-2, the V gene TRBV5-1, with 8 positions matching TRBD1. The sequenced sample was PBMCs. The DNA of the CDR3 is TGCGCCAGCAGCCTAGGACAGGGTGGGTCACACTATGGCTACACCTTC. Protein product: CASSLGQGGSHYGYTF.